The clone carrying this T cell receptor beta chain was seen ten or more times. Its antigen is as yet unknown. CDR3 length: 11 residues. Germline V lookup: CDR1 SGHDT, CDR2 YYEEEE. Deletions cut 4 bases from V and 6 bases from J, with 6 bases between. These data are taken from a study of T cells in Graves' hyperthyroidism and ophthalmopathy. Turning to the study itself: Once the initial diagnosis was made, peripheral blood was obtained before any treatment. Study findings and constraints: Ophthalmopathy cases were set apart from stable hyperthyroidism by a 13 V-J model. Blood also held most thyroid clonotypes expanded beyond 0.001.

TCR beta CDR3 region amplification was performed from RNA transcripts. The TCR CDR3 was amplified in a first-round RT-PCR using the HTBI primer set. TCRdb re-derived calls from the multiplex PCR reads in MiXCR, one entry per CDR3 protein. The data show hundreds of thousands of distinct CDR3 sequences, 14% seen once. The chain is built from TRBV5-6 and TRBJ2-3; D gene unclear. The sequenced material came from blood. This receptor was obtained from a young woman with Graves' hyperthyroidism. CDR3 region: CASSQLDTQYF. The CDR3 nucleotides are TGTGCCAGCAGCCAATTGGATACGCAGTATTTT.